This TCR beta chain was identified during a study of radiotherapy plus CTLA-4 blockade in lung cancer. Overall study context: In roughly 19% of patients, objective responses were seen; 30% to 35% had disease control. Study findings and constraints: Expansion in blood of tumor-derived TCR clones was seen after radiotherapy plus ipilimumab. How blood T cell clones changed early, along with interferon-beta, reportedly forecast response best.

This table comes from immunoSEQ multiplex PCR, and its TCRdb copy is limited to in-frame clones, with some not included. Altogether about 80,000 clones are present, roughly 86% being singletons, with the ten largest covering 0.85% to 0.9%. About this clone: Its antigen remains unidentified.

Trimming took off 3 bases at V and 6 bases at J, with 11 bases between the two ends. CDR3 size: 13 residues. CDR1 SGHVS and CDR2 FQNEAQ come from the germline V gene. Participants had chemo-refractory metastatic non-small-cell lung cancer and were treated with focal radiation plus ipilimumab CTLA-4 blockade. The source is a human donor with non-small cell lung cancer who had stable disease on radiotherapy plus ipilimumab. This chain joins TRBV7-8 and TRBJ1-1, with D unresolved. The source material was peripheral blood, sampled from a patient treated with radiotherapy plus ipilimumab. The CDR3 spells CASSLVGVAEAFF. CDR3 nucleotides: TGTGCCAGCAGCTTGGTCGGGGTCGCTGAAGCTTTCTTT. The variable domain in full, completed from reference TRBV7-8 and TRBJ1-1, reads GAGVSQSPRYKVAKRGQDVALRCDPISGHVSLFWYQQALGQGPEFLTYFQNEAQLDKSGLPSDRFFAERPEGSVSTLKIQRTQQEDSAVYLCASSLVGVAEAFFGQGTRLTVV.